This TCR beta chain was recorded in a study of shared clonotypes between healthy human individuals (dated by TCRdb to about 2020). In terms of the full investigation: A couple of women and a few men aged 18 to 49 years were included in the cohort. To increase sequencing depth and limit assay-specific biases, TCR repertoire library preparation and sequencing were carried out by different laboratories using diverse techniques. For each donor, three plates each were used for CD4 naive and CD4 memory, two plates were used for CD8 naive, and one plate was used for CD8 memory. Each donor's leukapheresis produced roughly between about 0.8 and 10 billion PBMCs. To estimate repertoire size and how much clonotype sharing occurs between individuals, the study deeply sequenced the blood TCR repertoires of a handful of healthy adults. Here is what the overall study found, with its caveats: Rarefaction of sorted-subset datasets indicated incomplete sequencing despite the large sequencing depth. Compared with non-shared clonotypes, clonotypes shared by all four sorted-subset donors had higher generation probabilities. Larger estimated clonotype richness was generally found for naive subsets than for memory subsets. Pairwise subsampling indicated that sequencing depth was expected to affect the degree of clonotype sharing among donors. Only blood was sampled, and tissue TCR repertoires likely differ from those in blood. Across a few donors, approximately 4.6% of naive CD4, approximately 3.5% of naive CD8, 2.3% of memory CD4, and 0.4% of memory CD8 clonotypes were shared. The genetic and exposure-history diversity represented was limited by the small number of donors.

Using the deep immunoSEQ assay, multiplex PCR amplified TCR CDR3 regions from genomic DNA. For each cell subset, the extracted genomic DNA was distributed evenly across all wells of several immunoSEQ 96-well plates, and each plate served as one replicate. For sorted subsets, 200 to 250 ng genomic DNA, equal to approximately 30,000 T cell genomes, was loaded into each replicate PCR. Purified libraries were quantified with a Qubit 3.0 fluorometer, sized on a Bioanalyzer 2100, and re-quantified with the KAPA Library Quantification kit. Every immunoSEQ 96-well plate was sequenced on a separate single-read 150-cycle Illumina NextSeq 550 flow cell. Processing in the source paper ran as follows. Because the immunoSEQ output included only junctional sequences and no quality scores, the filtering could not be the same as the filtering used for full-length reads. To assign V/J genes and CDR3, sequences were annotated using PyIR, a Python wrapper for IgBLAST v1.9, with IMGT germline references. Any read was removed if the V/J assignment was weak (E-value above 1e-6), the CDR3 was missing, or the read contained stop codons, out-of-frame junctions, or ambiguous translated residues. V3J clonotypes were defined by identical inferred V gene, J gene, and CDR3 amino acid sequence. Percentage overlap between repertoires was calculated by dividing the number of shared unique clonotypes by the size of the smaller repertoire. RTK rarefaction, the Chao1 estimator, and Recon v2.1 estimates of unobserved clonotypes were used to assess repertoire richness. For all TCRbeta clonotypes obtained by the gDNA method from several donors, generation probabilities were computed with OLGA. TCRdb took over this immuneACCESS table, retaining in-frame rearrangements with V and J assigned. Such tables are incomplete; in checked studies, under half of the missing clones stem from an unresolved V gene, and the remainder is unexplained. The V and J calls and the clone size are those of that table, but D and trimming were determined from the DNA. In this sample the table shows hundreds of thousands of clones, around 96% of which occur a single time. The top ten clonotypes cover roughly 0.1% of the sample.

V and J are truncated by 4 bases and 4 bases respectively, leaving an intervening sequence of 22 bases. Its CDR3 holds 18 amino acids, cysteine through phenylalanine. Of all the DNA, just the CDR3 is kept, 54 bases in frame from base 1. The germline V gene sets CDR1 to LGHNA and CDR2 to YNFKEQ. CD8 naive samples consisted of CD45RO-negative cells that were positively selected for CCR7, yielding a CD45RA+CCR7+ population without TemRA cells. The donors were healthy, HIV-negative adults with no recently reported acute infections or vaccinations. All donors were Caucasian adults living in Nashville, Tennessee, USA. Blood was obtained by leukapheresis, after which PBMCs were separated by Ficoll-Histopaque density gradient centrifugation and cryopreserved in liquid nitrogen vapor phase. Analytical flow cytometry was used to check the purity and quantity of every magnetically sorted T cell population. Genomic DNA was isolated from each sorted fraction and quantified by UV absorbance on a Nanodrop 2000c.

Concerning this clone: The clone's antigen remains unknown. The sample holds no much larger clone one base away, and base qualities are not on file.

The clonotype originates from a woman aged 25 to 39 in good health. The chain was built from TRBV4-2 and TRBJ2-2, with the identity of the D gene unclear. Sequencing was performed on naive CD8+ T cells sorted from blood. According to the study, the label for this sample's cell subset or site signals: CD45RA+CCR7+. The CDR3 loop reads CASSPMAGPVPGTGELFF. The DNA reads TGTGCCAGCAGCCCAATGGCCGGGCCGGTCCCGGGCACCGGGGAGCTGTTTTTT.